What follows are 32 T cell receptor beta chains derived from one specimen sequenced in a study of blood T cells in healthy people across ages. A second PCR, run for 7 to 11 cycles, used a sample-barcoded 5' primer plus a J-beta primer mix. One entry per CDR3 protein, called by TCRdb with MiXCR from the 5' RACE reads. Among about a million distinct CDR3 sequences listed, just over 50% were seen once. Sample: blood. These receptors came from a woman aged 60-75 years in good health.

The V and J genes are TRBV11-2 and TRBJ2-3; D might be TRBD1 or TRBD2, each matching 5 bases. Per the germline V gene, CDR1 is SGHAT and CDR2 is FQNNGV. The CDR3 totals 15 residues. Trimming shortened V by 5 bases and J by 5 bases, and 17 bases separated the two germline ends. The CDR3, as DNA: TGTGCCAGCAGCGCTCGGGACGCCCCTAGAGATACGCAGTATTTT. This sequence encodes CASSARDAPRDTQYF.

This clonotype has just a few counts. The J gene is TRBJ2-1, the V gene TRBV12-3 or TRBV12-4; D not resolved. Trimming cost V 5 bases and J 6 bases, with 11 bases left between them. The CDR3 has 13 amino acids. This CDR3 is CASSPVGSNEQFF. The CDR3 coding sequence is TGTGCCAGCAGTCCCGTTGGTTCCAATGAGCAGTTCTTC.

This sequence joins TRBV28 and TRBJ2-5; D uncertain. Germline V gene data show CDR1 as MDHEN and CDR2 as SYDVKM. V lost 3 bases and J 8 bases, leaving 13 bases between the germline ends. The CDR3 is made up of 13 amino acids. In DNA form, the CDR3 reads TGTGCCAGCAGTTTGCACGGATTAGGTACCCAGTACTTC. Translated, it gives CASSLHGLGTQYF. Filled out from reference TRBV28 and TRBJ2-5, the complete variable domain reads DVKVTQSSRYLVKRTGEKVFLECVQDMDHENMFWYRQDPGLGLRLIYFSYDVKMKEKGDIPEGYSVSREKKERFSLILESASTNQTSMYLCASSLHGLGTQYFGPGTRLLVL.

V is TRBV6-5 and J is TRBJ1-1, with 7 bases identical to TRBD1. There are 12 residues in the CDR3. From germline, CDR1 is MNHEY and CDR2 SVGAGI. The V segment lost 1 base and the J segment 11 bases; nucleotides outside the gene matches: 4. The CDR3 spells CASSYLQGEAFF. The CDR3 nucleotides read TGTGCCAGCAGTTACTTGCAGGGGGAGGCTTTCTTT.

This sequence joins TRBV9 and TRBJ1-5; no firm D call. Germline V gene data show CDR1 as SGDLS and CDR2 as YYNGEE. The V gene lost 3 bases and the J gene lost 5 bases, with 6 bases spanning the gap. The CDR3 has 12 amino acids. The CDR3 nucleotides read TGTGCCAGCAGCGGTAATGATCAGCCCCAGCATTTT. Residues: CASSGNDQPQHF.

V usage is TRBV7-2 and J usage is TRBJ2-5; D is uncertain. Germline lookup yields CDR1 SGHTA and CDR2 FQGNSA. The CDR3 sequence is 14 residues long. Deletions cut 5 bases from V and 1 base from J, with 11 bases between. The CDR3 sequence: CASSPMQSQETQYF. The DNA of the CDR3 is TGTGCCAGCAGCCCCATGCAAAGCCAAGAGACCCAGTACTTC.

The V gene is TRBV4-1, the J gene TRBJ2-7; tentative D call: TRBD2 (5 bases). Germline CDR1 MGHRA, CDR2 YSYEKL. The CDR3 loop spans 14 amino acids. The V end lost 4 bases, the J end lost 4 bases, and 14 bases lay between the germline ends. In nucleotides, the CDR3 is TGCGCCAGCAGCCTCAACGGCGGGTCGTACGAGCAGTACTTC. Amino acid sequence: CASSLNGGSYEQYF.

This chain connects TRBV18 to TRBJ2-5; tentatively, D is TRBD1 (6 bases). The germline CDR1 and CDR2 sequences are KGHSH and LQKENI. The CDR3 contains 15 residues. The V gene lost 5 bases and the J gene lost 1 base, with 14 bases spanning the gap. The DNA of the CDR3 is TGTGCCAGCTCATCGACGACAGGCTTCCAAGAGACCCAGTACTTC. This codes for CASSSTTGFQETQYF. Complete variable domain (other parts from reference TRBV18 and TRBJ2-5): NAGVMQNPRHLVRRRGQEARLRCSPMKGHSHVYWYRQLPEEGLKFMVYLQKENIIDESGMPKERFSAEFPKEGPSILRIQQVVRGDSAAYFCASSSTTGFQETQYFGPGTRLLVL.

The chain has TRBV10-3 and TRBJ2-7; the match to TRBD2 covers 8 bases. This CDR3 contains 16 residues. Trimming removed 10 bases from V and 0 bases from J; junction bases left unmatched: 14. Looked up from germline, CDR1 is ENHRY and CDR2 is SYGVKD. CDR3 loop: CATEERAGVSSYEQYF. CDR3 nucleotide sequence: TGTGCCACCGAAGAAAGAGCGGGAGTGTCCTCCTACGAGCAGTACTTC.

The gene calls are TRBV6-5 and TRBJ2-1, with 7 bases identical to TRBD2. The end of the DNA fits TRBJ2-7 better, so the J call may be wrong. CDR3 length equals 17 residues. CDR1 is MNHEY and CDR2 is SVGAGI in the germline V gene. The CDR3 loop reads CASSYPAGLSSYNEQYF. DNA of the CDR3: TGTGCCAGCAGTTATCCAGCGGGACTTAGCTCCTACAATGAGCAGTACTTC.

The chain recombines TRBV4-2 with TRBJ2-3; D is unresolved. CDR3 length: 15 amino acids. The ends were cut back, 0 bases at V and 11 bases at J, with 18 bases in the middle. Germline V gene data show CDR1 as LGHNA and CDR2 as YNFKEQ. This CDR3 reads CASSQDHGSSEWQYF. CDR3 bases: TGTGCCAGCAGCCAAGATCACGGTAGCTCCGAGTGGCAGTATTTT.

The chain couples TRBV28 to TRBJ2-7; D is undetermined. This CDR3 spans 13 amino acids. V gave up 6 bases and J gave up 0 bases, with 9 bases separating them. Germline loops: CDR1 MDHEN, CDR2 SYDVKM. CDR3 coding DNA: TGTGCCAGCAGAAACAGCCTCTCCTACGAGCAGTACTTC. Its translation: CASRNSLSYEQYF.

V gene TRBV27 combines with J gene TRBJ1-4; D is perhaps TRBD1 (6 bases). The CDR3 loop spans 15 amino acids. CDR1 and CDR2 from the germline V gene are MNHEY and SMNVEV (reference sequence). Trimming shortened V by 5 bases and J by 3 bases, and 13 bases separated the two germline ends. The chain's CDR3 is CASSTLQGPNEKLFF. In DNA, the CDR3 is TGTGCCAGCAGTACCCTACAGGGTCCTAATGAAAAACTGTTTTTT.

In this sample, this clonotype turned up a few times. The rearrangement links TRBV12-3 or TRBV12-4 to TRBJ2-6, with D unresolved. Trimming shortened V by 6 bases and J by 0 bases, and 6 bases separated the two germline ends. The CDR3 length is 14 residues. The CDR3 loop reads CASSAISGANVLTF. The CDR3 DNA reads TGTGCCAGCAGCGCAATCTCTGGGGCCAACGTCCTGACTTTC.

The V and J genes are TRBV4-3 and TRBJ1-2, with D perhaps TRBD1 (6 bases). Between the trimmed V and J ends, which lost 3 bases and 3 bases, there was a span of 20 bases. Germline V gene data show CDR1 as LGHNA and CDR2 as YSLEER. The CDR3 runs to 17 residues. Here the CDR3 reads CASSQDYGQTRHYGYTF. The CDR3 DNA reads as TGCGCCAGCAGCCAGGATTACGGACAGACCCGGCACTATGGCTACACCTTC.

CDR3 sequence: CASSQDPESPLYQETQYF. The CDR3 coding sequence is TGTGCCAGCAGCCAAGATCCCGAAAGCCCCCTGTACCAAGAGACCCAGTACTTC. V gene TRBV4-2 combines with J gene TRBJ2-5, with unresolved D. Trimming took off 0 bases at V and 0 bases at J, with 17 bases between the two ends. Per germline, CDR1 LGHNA and CDR2 YNFKEQ. The CDR3 length is 18 residues.

This chain connects TRBV20-1 to TRBJ2-7; D gene uncertain. The CDR3 is 12 residues long. Trimming shortened V by 0 bases and J by 1 base, and 4 bases separated the two germline ends. The germline V gene encodes CDR1 DFQATT and CDR2 SNEGSKA (reference sequence). CDR3 sequence: CSARDQSYEQYF. The CDR3 region has the DNA TGCAGTGCTAGAGATCAGTCCTACGAGCAGTACTTC.

The chain links TRBV9 to TRBJ2-7; D uncertain. The CDR3 spans 16 residues. Trimming stripped 0 bases from V and 0 bases from J, with 13 bases between. From germline, CDR1 is SGDLS and CDR2 YYNGEE. The CDR3 sequence is CASSVDQYLSSYEQYF. CDR3 nucleotide sequence: TGTGCCAGCAGCGTAGATCAGTACCTTAGCTCCTACGAGCAGTACTTC.

A few counts support this clonotype. The chain is built from TRBV7-2 and TRBJ2-1; D call uncertain. Germline values: CDR1 SGHTA, CDR2 FQGNSA. This CDR3 contains 14 residues. The germline V and J ends were trimmed by 1 base and 2 bases, with 6 bases remaining between them. CDR3 protein: CASSLVGAYNEQFF. For the CDR3, the DNA is TGTGCCAGCAGCTTAGTCGGTGCCTACAATGAGCAGTTCTTC.

This clonotype was seen only once. The chain couples TRBV20-1 to TRBJ2-5; 9 bases line up with TRBD2. The CDR3 has 14 residues. From germline, CDR1 is DFQATT and CDR2 SNEGSKA (reference sequence). Unmatched junction bases numbered 16, after V lost 6 bases and J lost 11 bases. The CDR3 sequence: CSAPRGRVYNEQYF. In DNA form, the CDR3 reads TGCAGTGCCCCTCGCGGGAGGGTCTACAATGAGCAGTACTTC.

The chain recombines TRBV4-1 with TRBJ2-3; D possibly corresponds to TRBD2 (5 bases). The CDR3 is 14 residues long. V was shortened by 4 bases and J by 6 bases, with 14 bases between the two germline ends. Germline V gene data show CDR1 as MGHRA and CDR2 as YSYEKL. For the CDR3, the DNA is TGCGCCAGCAGCCGACTACCGGTCGGGGATACGCAGTATTTT. As protein: CASSRLPVGDTQYF.

The V call is TRBV29-1, the J call TRBJ2-3; 7 nucleotides agree with TRBD1. The CDR3 length is 21 residues. Germline CDR1 reads SQVTM; CDR2 reads ANQGSEA. J lost 6 bases, V lost 7 bases, and 34 bases had no gene match. The CDR3 DNA reads TGCAGCGCCCGCCCGGACAGGATTAGAGGGGGCGCCTCATTTTCGTTTGATACGCAGTATTTT. Translating gives CSARPDRIRGGASFSFDTQYF.

Remarks on this clonotype: At one of its ends the junction is not consistent with the germline gene, which may arise from a read error. The genes are TRBV12-3 or TRBV12-4 and TRBJ1-1; a weak D match, TRBD1 (6 bases). CDR3 length equals 15 residues. CDR3 sequence: CVSSLGIQGFGEAFF. CDR3 sequence (DNA): TGTGTCAGCAGTTTGGGGATACAGGGTTTTGGTGAAGCTTTCTTT.

This clonotype came up a few times. V is TRBV5-1 and J is TRBJ2-5; D is ambiguous. CDR1 SGHRS and CDR2 YFSETQ come from the germline V gene. The CDR3 has 13 residues. With 1 base removed from V and 1 base from J, the gap between germline ends came to 5 bases. In DNA, the CDR3 is TGCGCCAGCAGCTTGCCCCTCCAAGAGACCCAGTACTTC. Its protein is CASSLPLQETQYF.

This chain connects TRBV4-1 to TRBJ2-3; D perhaps matches TRBD1 (5 bases). The CDR3 spans 14 residues. Trimming shortened V by 1 base and J by 2 bases, and 7 bases separated the two germline ends. Germline V lookup: CDR1 MGHRA, CDR2 YSYEKL. Written as DNA, the CDR3 is TGCGCCAGCAGCCAAGGACAGTTCACAGATACGCAGTATTTT. As protein: CASSQGQFTDTQYF.

This sequence joins TRBV20-1 and TRBJ1-1; D is perhaps TRBD1 (5 bases). The CDR3 spans 16 residues. V was trimmed by 3 bases and J by 5 bases, leaving 22 bases between them. In germline, CDR1 is DFQATT, CDR2 SNEGSKA (reference sequence). Here the CDR3 reads CSASYPGTWSGTEAFF. CDR3 in DNA: TGCAGTGCTAGTTATCCAGGGACGTGGTCAGGTACTGAAGCTTTCTTT.

The chain couples TRBV29-1 to TRBJ2-5, with D perhaps matching TRBD1 (5 bases). Germline V gene lookup returns CDR1 SQVTM and CDR2 ANQGSEA. The CDR3 totals 13 residues. The CDR3 bases are TGCGGCGCCGCCACGCAGGGACAAGAGACCCAGTACTTC. Residues: CGAATQGQETQYF.

The chain employs TRBV6-5 and TRBJ1-4; D is possibly TRBD1 (5 bases). The V end was cut by 6 bases, the J end by 10 bases, with 18 bases between. Germline V gene sequence: CDR1 MNHEY, CDR2 SVGAGI. The CDR3 loop spans 14 amino acids. CDR3 DNA: TGTGCCAGCAGCCCCAGGGCACCAATCGGAAAACTGTTTTTT. Its protein product is CASSPRAPIGKLFF.

This clonotype was counted between two and nine times. The chain is built from TRBV29-1 and TRBJ2-4; 7 bases fit TRBD1. This CDR3 region has 14 residues. Germline values: CDR1 SQVTM, CDR2 ANQGSEA. V shed 7 bases and J 5 bases; nucleotides not matched to a gene: 11. This chain's CDR3 is CSASPIGTENIQYF. The CDR3 nucleotides are TGCAGCGCTTCACCGATCGGGACAGAAAACATTCAGTACTTC.

This clonotype has a handful of counts. The genes are TRBV18 and TRBJ2-6; D remains ambiguous. The germline V gene has CDR1 KGHSH and CDR2 LQKENI. The CDR3 has 15 residues. V dropped 3 bases and J dropped 4 bases, with 10 bases sitting between them. This CDR3 is CASSPRSTGANVLTF. The CDR3 region has the DNA TGTGCCAGCTCACCGCGATCTACGGGGGCCAACGTCCTGACTTTC.

The chain has TRBV4-2 and TRBJ2-5, with 7 bases matching TRBD2. Unmatched junction bases numbered 9, after V lost 0 bases and J lost 5 bases. This CDR3 has 16 residues. Germline V gives CDR1 LGHNA, CDR2 YNFKEQ. This CDR3 reads CASSQDHAGEWETQYF. DNA of the CDR3: TGTGCCAGCAGCCAAGATCATGCGGGAGAGTGGGAGACCCAGTACTTC.

This clonotype was observed once. The rearrangement joins TRBV6-1 to TRBJ2-1; tentatively, D is TRBD2 (5 bases). The CDR3 has 16 residues. V was pared by 6 bases and J by 1 base, with 16 bases between. The germline CDR1 and CDR2 sequences are MNHNS and SASEGT. This chain's CDR3 is CASSAGRVESYNEQFF. CDR3 DNA sequence: TGTGCCAGCAGCGCTGGGCGGGTTGAATCCTACAATGAGCAGTTCTTC.